The 22 T cell receptor beta chains listed next were all sequenced from one sample in a study of T cell repertoires in cytomegalovirus infection. Each CDR3 protein is one row after TCRdb ran MiXCR on the reads. The sample holds a few hundred thousand distinct CDR3 sequences, about 23% seen once. Sequenced input: CD8+ T cells from PBMCs. These receptors all come from a human donor in good health (CMV status not recorded). Some clones in this sample may be carry-over from other donors' samples.

This clonotype was observed a few times. The chain has TRBV29-1 and TRBJ1-1; perhaps TRBD1 as D (6 bases). Between the trimmed V and J ends, which lost 3 bases and 6 bases, there was a span of 17 bases. CDR3 length: 14 residues. The germline gives CDR1 SQVTM, CDR2 ANQGSEA. CDR3 nucleotides: TGCAGCGTTGAGTCGAGGGGGATGGGAGCTGAAGCTTTCTTT. It translates to CSVESRGMGAEAFF.

This clonotype was counted many times. The chain recombines TRBV5-4 with TRBJ2-7; TRBD1 matches 7 bases. This CDR3 is 12 amino acids long. Per the germline V gene, CDR1 is SGHNT and CDR2 is YYREEE (reference sequence). Trimming at V came to 4 bases and at J to 5 bases, leaving 3 bases not matched to a gene. In nucleotides, the CDR3 is TGTGCCAGCAGCCCCACAGGGGACGAGCAGTACTTC. It specifies CASSPTGDEQYF.

The CDR3 nucleotides are TGCAGTGCTAGTGGGGCTAGCGGGGGGGCGACGAACAATGAGCAGTTCTTC. Translated: CSASGASGGATNNEQFF. J is TRBJ2-1 and V is TRBV20-1; 12 bases match TRBD2. CDR1 is DFQATT, CDR2 SNEGSKA, per germline (reference sequence). The V segment lost 3 bases and the J segment 5 bases; nucleotides outside the gene matches: 11. The CDR3 is 17 residues long.

This clonotype was picked up a small number of times. The chain carries TRBV25-1 and TRBJ1-2; 8 nucleotides match TRBD1. Trimming removed 3 bases from V and 0 bases from J; junction bases left unmatched: 6. The CDR3 sequence is 16 residues long. Germline V CDR1 and CDR2: MGHDK, SYGVNS. The CDR3 DNA reads as TGTGCCAGCAGTGATCGAACAGGGGGGACTAACTATGGCTACACCTTC. Translating it yields CASSDRTGGTNYGYTF.

This clonotype was counted many times. This chain links TRBV28 with TRBJ2-1; 8 nucleotides agree with TRBD1. Germline V gene lookup returns CDR1 MDHEN and CDR2 SYDVKM. V shed 2 bases and J 0 bases; nucleotides not matched to a gene: 6. This CDR3 comprises 17 residues. CDR3 bases: TGTGCCAGCAGTTTACCCCCCACAGGGGGCTCCTACAATGAGCAGTTCTTC. Translating gives CASSLPPTGGSYNEQFF. Complete variable domain (other parts from reference TRBV28 and TRBJ2-1): DVKVTQSSRYLVKRTGEKVFLECVQDMDHENMFWYRQDPGLGLRLIYFSYDVKMKEKGDIPEGYSVSREKKERFSLILESASTNQTSMYLCASSLPPTGGSYNEQFFGPGTRLTVL.

The V and J genes are TRBV20-1 and TRBJ1-5, with a possible D match to TRBD1 (5 bases). Germline V gene lookup returns CDR1 DFQATT and CDR2 SNEGSKA (reference sequence). The CDR3 totals 14 residues. V shed 5 bases and J shed 4 bases, with 15 bases lying between them. In DNA, the CDR3 is TGCAGTGCTCCACGTGGGGCGGAAAATCAGCCCCAGCATTTT. Protein sequence: CSAPRGAENQPQHF.

The gene calls are TRBV12-3 or TRBV12-4 and TRBJ2-7; D not resolved. The CDR3 runs to 16 residues. V dropped 2 bases and J dropped 3 bases, with 17 bases sitting between them. In nucleotides, the CDR3 is TGTGCCAGCAGTTTAAGGGCAGTTTGGCCATACTACGAGCAGTACTTC. Translated: CASSLRAVWPYYEQYF.

The V call is TRBV7-9, the J call TRBJ1-1; weak D call: TRBD1 (5 bases). The CDR3 contains 15 residues. V shed 6 bases and J shed 0 bases, with 14 bases lying between them. Germline V CDR1 and CDR2: SEHNR, FQNEAQ (reference sequence). The CDR3, as DNA: TGTGCCAGCAGGCCCGGGGCAGGGTTGAACACTGAAGCTTTCTTT. Its protein product is CASRPGAGLNTEAFF.

The V call is TRBV28, the J call TRBJ2-3, with D tentatively TRBD2 (6 bases). Germline V gene data show CDR1 as MDHEN and CDR2 as SYDVKM. This CDR3 is built from 19 residues. V gave up 2 bases and J gave up 2 bases, with 23 bases separating them. CDR3 residues: CASSLLGGSLSANTDTQYF. The CDR3, as DNA: TGTGCCAGCAGTTTACTCGGAGGGAGCCTTAGTGCCAACACAGATACGCAGTATTTT.

This clonotype was seen a few times. The rearrangement uses TRBV20-1 and TRBJ2-5; 9 nucleotides agree with TRBD2. This CDR3 contains 14 residues. Germline CDR1 DFQATT, CDR2 SNEGSKA (reference sequence). The J segment lost 4 bases and the V segment lost 5 bases, leaving 8 bases of the junction unmatched. CDR3 in DNA: TGCAGTGCTGCCGGGACTAGCTGGTCAGAGACCCAGTACTTC. Translating gives CSAAGTSWSETQYF.

This chain connects TRBV27 to TRBJ2-7, with D perhaps being TRBD1 or TRBD2 (5 bases each). Per germline, CDR1 MNHEY and CDR2 SMNVEV (reference sequence). The CDR3 extends over 15 amino acids. V gave up 2 bases and J gave up 2 bases, with 13 bases separating them. The CDR3 sequence: CASSLTGRGAYEQYF. The CDR3 nucleotides are TGTGCCAGCAGTTTAACGGGACGGGGTGCCTACGAGCAGTACTTC.

The table lists this clonotype with a few counts. V and J are TRBV19 and TRBJ1-2; TRBD1 might be the D (5 bases). Trimming removed 4 bases at V and 4 bases at J, with 7 bases between. The CDR3 totals 12 residues. CDR1 is LNHDA and CDR2 is SQIVND in the germline V gene (reference sequence). CDR3 amino acids: CASSRDVYGYTF. The CDR3 coding sequence is TGTGCCAGTAGTAGGGACGTCTATGGCTACACCTTC.

This clonotype was detected ten times or more. The V and J genes are TRBV7-9 and TRBJ2-7; no clear D. Germline loops: CDR1 SEHNR, CDR2 FQNEAQ (reference sequence). Trimming cost V 5 bases and J 7 bases, with 12 bases left between them. The CDR3 has 12 residues. Written as DNA, the CDR3 is TGTGCCAGCAGCCCTACCTTGGAGGAGCAGTACTTC. Its translation: CASSPTLEEQYF.

This clonotype has ten or more counts. The chain couples TRBV27 to TRBJ2-1; D gene uncertain. V shed 7 bases and J shed 6 bases, with 7 bases lying between them. This CDR3 spans 11 amino acids. In germline, CDR1 is MNHEY, CDR2 SMNVEV (reference sequence). Written as DNA, the CDR3 is TGTGCCAGCATAGGTGGCAATGAGCAGTTCTTC. Its protein product is CASIGGNEQFF.

This chain links TRBV2 with TRBJ1-2; D unresolved. There are 11 residues in the CDR3. Looked up from germline, CDR1 is SNHLY and CDR2 is FYNNEI. The CDR3 here is CANGQNYGYTF. DNA for the CDR3: TGTGCAAACGGGCAGAACTATGGCTACACCTTC.

The V and J genes are TRBV27 and TRBJ1-5; TRBD1 aligns across 10 bases. In germline, CDR1 is MNHEY, CDR2 SMNVEV (reference sequence). Germline trimming cut 7 bases from V and 2 bases from J; bases unmatched to any gene: 2. This CDR3 is built from 14 residues. CDR3 loop: CASKGTGGNQPQHF. Here the CDR3 DNA reads TGTGCCAGCAAGGGGACAGGGGGCAATCAGCCCCAGCATTTT.

This clonotype was seen only a few times. This chain links TRBV14 with TRBJ1-1, with TRBD1 matching over 9 bases. Germline V gene sequence: CDR1 SGHDN, CDR2 FVKESK. J was trimmed by 3 bases and V by 3 bases; bases with no gene match: 14. This CDR3 region has 18 residues. The CDR3 region is CASSHTGQGSGSDTEAFF. The CDR3 DNA is TGTGCCAGCAGCCATACAGGACAGGGGAGCGGTAGTGACACTGAAGCTTTCTTT.

This clonotype has only a few counts. The chain is built from TRBV15 and TRBJ2-7; D may match TRBD1 or TRBD2 (6 bases each). Between the trimmed V and J ends, which lost 4 bases and 1 base, there was a span of 11 bases. The CDR3 contains 14 residues. CDR1 LNHNV and CDR2 YYDKDF come from the germline V gene (reference sequence). CDR3 region: CATSTEGVSYEQYF. The CDR3 DNA reads TGTGCCACCAGCACGGAGGGGGTATCCTACGAGCAGTACTTC.

In its sample, this clonotype was seen a few times. The CDR3 nucleotides read TGTGCCAGCAGCTTAGACGGACCCGGGGAGCTGTTTTTT. Translating it yields CASSLDGPGELFF. The chain carries TRBV7-8 and TRBJ2-2; no definite D call. The V gene's germline CDR1 is SGHVS and CDR2 FQNEAQ. The CDR3 totals 13 residues. The germline V and J ends were trimmed by 1 base and 6 bases, with 6 bases remaining between them.

The chain has TRBV2 and TRBJ1-2, with 8 bases that match TRBD1. From germline, CDR1 is SNHLY and CDR2 FYNNEI. The length of the CDR3 is 16 residues. The V and J ends lost 4 bases and 1 base, in that order; junction bases with no gene match: 8. The CDR3 region is CASSGDRIMDNYGYTF. The DNA for the CDR3 is TGTGCCAGCAGTGGGGACAGGATAATGGATAACTATGGCTACACCTTC. Full variable domain (remainder filled in from reference TRBV2 and TRBJ1-2): EPEVTQTPSHQVTQMGQEVILRCVPISNHLYFYWYRQILGQKVEFLVSFYNNEISEKSEIFDDQFSVERPDGSNFTLKIRSTKLEDSAMYFCASSGDRIMDNYGYTFGSGTRLTVV.

Ten or more counts support this clonotype. V is TRBV7-8 and J is TRBJ2-2; D is possibly TRBD1 (5 bases). The CDR3 has 14 amino acids. Between the trimmed V and J ends, which lost 4 bases and 3 bases, there was a span of 9 bases. The V gene's germline CDR1 is SGHVS and CDR2 FQNEAQ. CDR3 residues: CASSSAGYTGELFF. DNA of the CDR3: TGTGCCAGCAGCTCAGCAGGGTACACCGGGGAGCTGTTTTTT.

The CDR3 reads CASSGGYGEQYF. CDR3 bases: TGTGCCAGCAGCGGGGGATATGGCGAGCAGTACTTC. The J gene is TRBJ2-7, the V gene TRBV7-9; D possibly matches TRBD1 or TRBD2 (5 bases each). The CDR3 spans 12 residues. The V and J ends lost 5 bases and 6 bases respectively, with 11 bases between them. The germline V gene has CDR1 SEHNR and CDR2 FQNEAQ (reference sequence).